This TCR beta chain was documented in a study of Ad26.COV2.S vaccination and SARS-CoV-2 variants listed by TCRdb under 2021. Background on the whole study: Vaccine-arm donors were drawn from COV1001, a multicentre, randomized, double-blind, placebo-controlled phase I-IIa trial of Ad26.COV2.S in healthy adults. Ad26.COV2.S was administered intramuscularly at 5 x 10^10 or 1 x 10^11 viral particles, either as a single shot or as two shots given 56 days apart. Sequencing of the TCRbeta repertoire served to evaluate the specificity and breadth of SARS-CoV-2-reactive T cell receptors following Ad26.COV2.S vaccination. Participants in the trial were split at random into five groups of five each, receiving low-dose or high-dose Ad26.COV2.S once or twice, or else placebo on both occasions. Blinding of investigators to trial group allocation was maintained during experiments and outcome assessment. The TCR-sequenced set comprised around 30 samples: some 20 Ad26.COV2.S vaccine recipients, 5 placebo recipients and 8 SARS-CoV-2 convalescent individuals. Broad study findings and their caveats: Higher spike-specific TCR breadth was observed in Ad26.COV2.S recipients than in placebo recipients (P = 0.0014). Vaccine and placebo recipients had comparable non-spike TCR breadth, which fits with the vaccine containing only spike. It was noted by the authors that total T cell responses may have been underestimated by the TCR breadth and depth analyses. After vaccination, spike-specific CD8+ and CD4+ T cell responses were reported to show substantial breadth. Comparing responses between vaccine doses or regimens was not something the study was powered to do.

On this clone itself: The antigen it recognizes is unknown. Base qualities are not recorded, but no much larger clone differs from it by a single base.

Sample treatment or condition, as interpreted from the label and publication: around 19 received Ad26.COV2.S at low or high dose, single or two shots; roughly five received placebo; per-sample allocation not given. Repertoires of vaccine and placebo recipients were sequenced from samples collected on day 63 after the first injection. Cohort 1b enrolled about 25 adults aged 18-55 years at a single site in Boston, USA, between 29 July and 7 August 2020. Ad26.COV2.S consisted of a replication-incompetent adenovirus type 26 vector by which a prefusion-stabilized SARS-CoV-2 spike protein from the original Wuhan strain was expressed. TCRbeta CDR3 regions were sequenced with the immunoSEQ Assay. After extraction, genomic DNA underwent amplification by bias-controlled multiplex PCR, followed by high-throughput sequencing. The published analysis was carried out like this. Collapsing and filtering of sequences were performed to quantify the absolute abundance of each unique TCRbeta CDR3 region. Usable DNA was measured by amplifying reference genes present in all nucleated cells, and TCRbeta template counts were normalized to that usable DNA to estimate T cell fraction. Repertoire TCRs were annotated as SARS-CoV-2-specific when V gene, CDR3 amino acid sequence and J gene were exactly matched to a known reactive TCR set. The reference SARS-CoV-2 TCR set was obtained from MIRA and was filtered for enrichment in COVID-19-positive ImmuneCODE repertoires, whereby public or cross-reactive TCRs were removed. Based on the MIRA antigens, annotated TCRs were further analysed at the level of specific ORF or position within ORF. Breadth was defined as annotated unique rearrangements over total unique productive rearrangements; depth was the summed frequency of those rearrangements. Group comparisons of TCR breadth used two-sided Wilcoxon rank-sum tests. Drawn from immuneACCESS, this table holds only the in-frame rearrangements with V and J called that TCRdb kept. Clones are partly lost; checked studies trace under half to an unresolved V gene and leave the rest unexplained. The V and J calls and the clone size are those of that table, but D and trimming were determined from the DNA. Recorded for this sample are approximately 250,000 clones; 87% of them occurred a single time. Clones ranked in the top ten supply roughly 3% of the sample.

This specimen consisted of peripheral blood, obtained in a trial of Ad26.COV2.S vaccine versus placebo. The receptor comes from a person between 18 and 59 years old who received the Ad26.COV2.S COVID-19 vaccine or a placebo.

This receptor carries the CDR3 CASSLALTGGRERNTEAFF. The nucleotides are TGTGCCAGCAGCTTAGCGCTAACTGGTGGACGGGAACGAAACACTGAAGCTTTCTTT. The chain employs TRBV7-6 and TRBJ1-1, with no D gene named confidently. Including the terminal cysteine and phenylalanine, the CDR3 comprises 19 residues. Left in the record is the CDR3 DNA by itself, 57 bases read in frame from the first base. Sequences SGHVS (CDR1) and FNYEAQ (CDR2) are obtained from the germline V gene. V and J lose 0 bases and 2 bases, and a span of 22 bases separates them.